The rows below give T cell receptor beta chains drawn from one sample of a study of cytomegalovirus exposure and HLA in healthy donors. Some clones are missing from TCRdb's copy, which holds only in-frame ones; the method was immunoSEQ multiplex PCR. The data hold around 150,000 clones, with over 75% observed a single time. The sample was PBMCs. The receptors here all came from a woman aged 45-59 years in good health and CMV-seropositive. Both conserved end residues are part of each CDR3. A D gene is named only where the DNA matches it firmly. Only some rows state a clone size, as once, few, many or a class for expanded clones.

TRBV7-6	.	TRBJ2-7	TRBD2	CASSLGAGGAYEQYF	TGTGCCAGCAGCTTAGGTGCGGGGGGGGCCTACGAGCAGTACTTC
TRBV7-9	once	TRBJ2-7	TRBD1	CASSQGTGAEQYF	TGTGCCAGCAGCCAGGGGACAGGGGCCGAGCAGTACTTC
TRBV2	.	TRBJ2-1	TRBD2	CASSYTPGLAAGAGDYNEQFF	TGTGCCAGCAGCTATACACCGGGACTAGCGGCCGGAGCGGGGGACTACAATGAGCAGTTCTTC
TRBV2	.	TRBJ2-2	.	CASSRQVSTGELFF	TGTGCCAGCAGTAGACAGGTTAGCACCGGGGAGCTGTTTTTT
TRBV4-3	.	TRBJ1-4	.	CASSQESPPQAFNEKLFF	TGCGCCAGCAGCCAAGAGAGCCCCCCACAGGCCTTTAATGAAAAACTGTTTTTT
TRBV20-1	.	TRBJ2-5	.	CSAINQETQYF	TGCAGTGCTATCAACCAAGAGACCCAGTACTTC
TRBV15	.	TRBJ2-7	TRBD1	CATSRDTGQGDSYEQYF	TGTGCCACCAGCAGAGATACGGGACAGGGGGACTCCTACGAGCAGTACTTC
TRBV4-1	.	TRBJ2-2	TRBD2	CASSQGGTSGVSSTGELFF	TGCGCCAGCAGCCAAGGTGGTACTAGCGGGGTCTCGAGCACCGGGGAGCTGTTTTTT
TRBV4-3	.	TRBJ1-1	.	CASSQEYSGGSTEAFF	TGCGCCAGCAGCCAAGAGTATTCCGGGGGGAGCACTGAAGCTTTTTTT
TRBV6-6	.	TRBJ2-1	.	CASWESSYNEQFF	TGTGCCAGTTGGGAGAGCTCCTACAATGAGCAGTTCTTC
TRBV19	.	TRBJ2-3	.	CASSGSSDTQYF	TGTGCCAGTAGCGGGAGTTCAGATACGCAGTATTTT
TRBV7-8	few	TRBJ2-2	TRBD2	CASSLEPAGSTGELFF	TGTGCCAGCAGCTTAGAACCAGCGGGGTCCACCGGGGAGCTGTTTTTT
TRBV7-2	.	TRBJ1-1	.	CASSPLAGYTEAFF	TGTGCCAGCAGCCCCCTGGCCGGGTACACTGAAGCTTTCTTT
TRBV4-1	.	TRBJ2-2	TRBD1	CASSGRGISTGELFF	TGCGCCAGCAGCGGCAGGGGGATCAGCACCGGGGAGCTGTTTTTT
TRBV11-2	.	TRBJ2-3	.	CASSLVFGVDGMPTDTQYF	TGTGCCAGCAGCTTAGTTTTTGGCGTCGACGGGATGCCCACAGATACGCAGTATTTT
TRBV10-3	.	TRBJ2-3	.	CAISESSRAGLSTDTQYF	TGTGCCATCAGTGAGTCGAGCAGGGCGGGATTAAGTACAGATACGCAGTATTTT
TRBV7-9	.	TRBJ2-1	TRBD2	CASSLGREGRRNEQFF	TGTGCCAGCAGCTTAGGACGGGAGGGCCGTAGGAATGAGCAGTTCTTC
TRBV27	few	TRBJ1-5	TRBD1	CASSPGQGVTQPQHF	TGTGCCAGCAGCCCGGGACAGGGGGTTACTCAGCCCCAGCATTTT
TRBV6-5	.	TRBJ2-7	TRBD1	CASRSPGQGYEQYF	TGTGCCAGCAGGTCCCCGGGACAGGGTTACGAGCAGTACTTC
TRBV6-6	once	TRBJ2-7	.	CASSLDIRGVYEQYF	TGTGCCAGCAGTCTTGACATCCGGGGAGTCTACGAGCAGTACTTC
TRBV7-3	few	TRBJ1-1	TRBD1	CASSLTGEGTEAFF	TGTGCCAGCAGCTTGACAGGGGAAGGCACTGAAGCTTTCTTT
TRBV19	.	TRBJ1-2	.	CASSGYSTSNYGYTF	TGTGCCAGTAGTGGGTACAGCACGTCTAACTATGGCTACACCTTC
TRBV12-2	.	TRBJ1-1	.	CASRLGPQGPGSGTEAFF	TGTGCAAGTCGCTTAGGCCCCCAGGGGCCCGGGTCGGGCACTGAAGCTTTCTTT
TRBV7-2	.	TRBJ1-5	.	CASSLRTTHQPQHF	TGTGCCAGCAGCTTACGGACAACCCATCAGCCCCAGCATTTT
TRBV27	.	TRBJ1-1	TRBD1	CASSSGTGGNTEAFF	TGTGCCAGCAGTTCCGGGACAGGGGGGAACACTGAAGCTTTCTTT
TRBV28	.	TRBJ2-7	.	CASSTGTSYEQYF	TGTGCCAGCAGCACCGGGACATCCTACGAGCAGTACTTC
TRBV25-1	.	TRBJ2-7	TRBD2	CASTTYGGGGSYEQYF	TGTGCCAGCACCACCTATGGGGGCGGGGGGTCCTACGAGCAGTACTTC
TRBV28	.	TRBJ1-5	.	CASSPVSDQPQHF	TGTGCCAGCAGTCCTGTATCCGATCAGCCCCAGCATTTT
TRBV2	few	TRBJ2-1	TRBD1	CASSEKRTGQNEQFF	TGTGCCAGCAGTGAGAAAAGGACAGGTCAGAATGAGCAGTTCTTC
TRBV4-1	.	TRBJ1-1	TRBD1	CASSQLTGVEAFF	TGCGCCAGCAGCCAATTGACAGGGGTCGAAGCTTTCTTT
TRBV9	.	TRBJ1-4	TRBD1	CASSGARTGPATNEKLFF	TGTGCCAGCAGCGGAGCCCGGACAGGGCCCGCAACTAATGAAAAACTGTTTTTT
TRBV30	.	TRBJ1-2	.	CAMGFTGKFDYGYTF	TGTGCCATGGGGTTTACGGGGAAGTTCGACTATGGCTACACCTTC
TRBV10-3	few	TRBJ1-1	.	CAISESRGMNTEAFF	TGTGCCATCAGTGAGTCCCGGGGAATGAACACTGAAGCTTTCTTT
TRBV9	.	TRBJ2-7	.	CASSVDLGPPYEQYF	TGTGCCAGCAGCGTAGATTTGGGGCCACCCTACGAGCAGTACTTC
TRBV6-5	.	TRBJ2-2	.	CASSYGHNTGELFF	TGTGCCAGCAGTTACGGACATAACACCGGGGAGCTGTTTTTT
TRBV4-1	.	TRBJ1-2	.	CASSQGDRVGAYGYTF	TGCGCCAGCAGCCAAGGAGACCGAGTTGGGGCCTATGGCTACACCTTC
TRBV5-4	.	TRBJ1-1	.	CASSLVGANTEAFF	TGTGCCAGCAGCTTGGTTGGGGCGAACACTGAAGCTTTCTTT
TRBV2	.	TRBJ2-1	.	CASFGAGAFF	.
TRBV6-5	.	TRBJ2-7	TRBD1	CASRGQPLKEQYF	TGTGCCAGCCGGGGACAGCCGTTGAAGGAGCAGTACTTC
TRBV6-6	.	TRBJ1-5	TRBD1	CASRDRGNQPQHF	TGTGCCAGCCGGGACAGGGGCAATCAGCCCCAGCATTTT